This TCR beta chain was sequenced during a study of CD8+CD57+ T cells in acquired aplastic anemia. Looking at the study overall: The study obtained an average of around 2.9 ug of DNA from sorted CD4+ and CD8+ cells.

For this clonotype: Antigen: not known.

Broader study findings: Patients did not significantly differ from controls in CD8+ Simpson's diversity.

CD8+CD57+ cell expansion, shown by flow cytometry, had occurred in the patients selected for sequencing. The template for TCR beta VDJ and CDR3 sequence profiling was genomic DNA. TCRdb fed the reads into MiXCR, producing one record per CDR3 protein. The repertoire holds about 200,000 distinct CDR3 sequences, 50% to 70% seen once, with roughly 50% in the top ten. The clonotype originates from a human donor with aplastic anemia. Sequenced: sorted CD4+, CD8+, or CD8+CD57+ T cells (not recorded which) from PBMCs.

As DNA, the CDR3 is TGTGCCAGCAGCTTAGATCCGGCAGGGTCGATAGGCTACACCTTC. It yields the protein CASSLDPAGSIGYTF. J is TRBJ1-2 and V is TRBV7-9; D is possibly TRBD1 (5 bases). Trimming took off 1 base at V and 8 bases at J, with 17 bases between the two ends. This CDR3 region has 15 residues. Germline V gene data show CDR1 as SEHNR and CDR2 as FQNEAQ (reference sequence).